This T cell receptor (beta chain) was documented in a study of cytomegalovirus exposure and HLA in healthy donors. The wider study: Unique TCRs from HLA-typed donors, 65 million to 85 million of them, were held in an early data release. Study-level points and caveats: In vitro assays verified that a few CMV-associated chains recognized CMV antigens specifically. It is likely that the observed cluster of highly shared sequence variants was a sequencing artifact.

This CDR3 comprises 14 residues. Between the trimmed V and J ends, which lost 0 bases and 5 bases, there was a span of 10 bases. Germline values: CDR1 MNHEY, CDR2 SVGAGI. With respect to this clone: Its specificity is unknown.

It was with 60 Vbeta and 13 Jbeta primers that the PCR ran. Some clones are missing from TCRdb's copy, which holds only in-frame ones; the method was immunoSEQ multiplex PCR. The sample has about 83,000 clones, roughly 81% seen once. The rearrangement uses TRBV6-5 and TRBJ1-1, with D tentatively TRBD1 (5 bases). Sequencing used PBMCs. The receptor was isolated from a woman between 25 and 40 years old in good health and CMV-seronegative. The CDR3 DNA reads as TGTGCCAGCAGTTACTCTGACAGCCCGACTGAAGCTTTCTTT. This gives the protein CASSYSDSPTEAFF.